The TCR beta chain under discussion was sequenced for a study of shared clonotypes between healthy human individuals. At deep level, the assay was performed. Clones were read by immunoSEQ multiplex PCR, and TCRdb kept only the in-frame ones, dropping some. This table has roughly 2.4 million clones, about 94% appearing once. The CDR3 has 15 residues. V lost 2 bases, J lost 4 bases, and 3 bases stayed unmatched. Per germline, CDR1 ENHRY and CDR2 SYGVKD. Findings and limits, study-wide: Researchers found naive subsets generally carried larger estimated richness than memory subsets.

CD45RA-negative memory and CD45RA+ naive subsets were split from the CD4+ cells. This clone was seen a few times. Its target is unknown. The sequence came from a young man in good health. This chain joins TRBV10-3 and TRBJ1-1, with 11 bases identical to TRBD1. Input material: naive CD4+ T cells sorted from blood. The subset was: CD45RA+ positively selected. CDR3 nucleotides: TGTGCCATCAGTGAGGGACAGGGGGCGGTCACTGAAGCTTTCTTT. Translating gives CAISEGQGAVTEAFF.